These 30 T cell receptor beta chains came from one sample sequenced in a study of somatic mutations in cytotoxic T cells in rheumatoid arthritis. This table comes from immunoSEQ multiplex PCR, and its TCRdb copy is limited to in-frame clones, with some not included. The top ten hold about 65% of the sample, which has approximately 3,700 clones, approximately 80% seen once. What was sequenced was CD8+ T cells sorted from blood. The receptors come from a man aged 35-49 years with rheumatoid arthritis.

The gene calls are TRBV6-4 and TRBJ2-5; D call uncertain. Germline values: CDR1 MRHNA, CDR2 SNTAGT. The CDR3 covers 14 residues. Between the trimmed V and J ends, which lost 5 bases and 5 bases, there was a span of 15 bases. The CDR3, as DNA: TGTGCCAGCAGTCCGACCCCGGAGAGGGAGACCCAGTACTTC. Amino acids: CASSPTPERETQYF.

This chain joins TRBV4-1 and TRBJ2-7; D may be TRBD1 (5 bases). The CDR3 totals 12 residues. The germline V gene has CDR1 MGHRA and CDR2 YSYEKL. V shed 6 bases and J shed 4 bases, with 10 bases lying between them. The CDR3, as DNA: TGCGCCAGCAGTTCCCAGGGATACGAGCAGTACTTC. Translated: CASSSQGYEQYF.

The V and J genes are TRBV9 and TRBJ2-1; the D gene is possibly TRBD2 (7 bases). Trimming removed 0 bases at V and 2 bases at J, with 18 bases between. Germline V gene lookup returns CDR1 SGDLS and CDR2 YYNGEE. The CDR3 is 18 residues long. The CDR3 sequence is CASSVEGGAGHPYNEQFF. CDR3 coding DNA: TGTGCCAGCAGCGTAGAGGGTGGAGCGGGACACCCCTACAATGAGCAGTTCTTC.

The chain recombines TRBV9 with TRBJ1-1; tentative D call: TRBD1 (5 bases). V lost 4 bases to trimming and J lost 3 bases, with 13 bases between them. Germline V gene lookup returns CDR1 SGDLS and CDR2 YYNGEE. The CDR3 is made up of 14 amino acids. DNA of the CDR3: TGTGCCAGCAGCTTTAAAACAGGATACACTGAAGCTTTCTTT. Residues: CASSFKTGYTEAFF.

This chain uses TRBV4-2 with TRBJ1-2, with D perhaps matching TRBD1 (6 bases). CDR3 length: 15 amino acids. Germline V CDR1 and CDR2: LGHNA, YNFKEQ. V lost 2 bases and J 0 bases, leaving 10 bases between the germline ends. The CDR3 nucleotides read TGTGCCAGCAGCCAAACAGGGAAACCTAACTATGGCTACACCTTC. It specifies CASSQTGKPNYGYTF.

The rearrangement uses TRBV27 and TRBJ2-3; TRBD2 aligns across 11 bases. CDR3 size: 17 residues. V lost 4 bases to trimming and J lost 0 bases; unmatched junction nucleotides: 6. Germline V gene data show CDR1 as MNHEY and CDR2 as SMNVEV (reference sequence). The CDR3 coding sequence is TGTGCCAGCAGTTCTCGACTAGCGGGGTCTAGCACAGATACGCAGTATTTT. Translation: CASSSRLAGSSTDTQYF.

The rearrangement links TRBV9 to TRBJ2-7; TRBD1 matches 7 bases. CDR3 length: 14 residues. Germline CDR1 SGDLS, CDR2 YYNGEE. J was trimmed by 6 bases and V by 2 bases; bases with no gene match: 8. DNA for the CDR3: TGTGCCAGCAGCGTGACCTACAGGGGTCGCGAGCAGTACTTC. Translated, it gives CASSVTYRGREQYF. Variable domain in full (rest from reference TRBV9 and TRBJ2-7): DSGVTQTPKHLITATGQRVTLRCSPRSGDLSVYWYQQSLDQGLQFLIQYYNGEERAKGNILERFSAQQFPDLHSELNLSSLELGDSALYFCASSVTYRGREQYFGPGTRLTVT.

V usage is TRBV11-2 and J usage is TRBJ1-2; no clear D. Deletions cut 5 bases from V and 5 bases from J, with 15 bases between. CDR1 SGHAT and CDR2 FQNNGV come from the germline V gene. The CDR3 contains 14 residues. CDR3 loop: CASSEVATSYGYTF. The CDR3 DNA is TGTGCCAGCAGCGAGGTGGCCACCTCTTATGGCTACACCTTC.

This chain links TRBV19 with TRBJ2-7; 7 bases are shared with TRBD1. V was pared by 2 bases and J by 6 bases, with 4 bases of the junction left unmatched. CDR3 length: 13 residues. Germline V gives CDR1 LNHDA, CDR2 SQIVND (reference sequence). Written as DNA, the CDR3 is TGTGCCAGTAGTATATCGAGGACAGGCGAGCAGTACTTC. Its protein product is CASSISRTGEQYF.

This clone occurred once. The V call is TRBV6-5, the J call TRBJ1-3, with a possible D match to TRBD1 (6 bases). The V and J ends lost 0 bases and 4 bases respectively, with 13 bases between them. Per germline, CDR1 MNHEY and CDR2 SVGAGI. The CDR3 has 16 amino acids. CDR3: CASSYSAGGAGNTIYF. CDR3 nucleotide sequence: TGTGCCAGCAGTTACTCGGCGGGGGGCGCCGGAAACACCATATATTTT.

This rearrangement joins TRBV2 to TRBJ1-2; D ambiguous. Germline V gives CDR1 SNHLY, CDR2 FYNNEI. The CDR3 spans 11 residues. Trimming took 8 bases from V and 5 from J, leaving 9 bases between them. The CDR3 region is CASFEDYGYTF. CDR3 DNA: TGTGCCAGCTTTGAGGATTATGGCTACACCTTC.

CDR3 nucleotide sequence: TGTGCCAGCAGTGCGGCTAGCGGAGACACCGGGGAGCTGTTTTTT. Protein sequence: CASSAASGDTGELFF. The chain joins TRBV6-1 to TRBJ2-2; 7 bases fit TRBD2. This CDR3 comprises 15 residues. Germline V gives CDR1 MNHNS, CDR2 SASEGT. The junction had 5 bases not matched to a gene; V was cut back by 4 bases and J by 3 bases.

The gene calls are TRBV18 and TRBJ2-4; 7 bases match TRBD1. After removal of 5 bases from V and 13 bases from J, the junction contained 5 bases not matched to a gene. The CDR3 consists of 11 residues. Germline values: CDR1 KGHSH, CDR2 LQKENI. As DNA, the CDR3 is TGTGCCAGCTCATCCCGGGACAGACAGTACTTC. This sequence encodes CASSSRDRQYF.

The chain couples TRBV9 to TRBJ2-7; tentatively, D is TRBD2 (6 bases). The germline V and J ends were trimmed by 3 bases and 0 bases, with 13 bases remaining between them. Per the germline V gene, CDR1 is SGDLS and CDR2 is YYNGEE. The CDR3 covers 15 residues. The DNA of the CDR3 is TGTGCCAGCAGCGGGAACCGGGACTTCTCCTACGAGCAGTACTTC. Protein product: CASSGNRDFSYEQYF.

The V and J genes are TRBV7-2 and TRBJ2-5; a possible D gene is TRBD1 (5 bases). The CDR3 spans 13 residues. Germline CDR1 reads SGHTA; CDR2 reads FQGNSA. Trimming left V 2 bases short and J 3 bases short, with 7 bases between. CDR3 sequence (DNA): TGTGCCAGCAGCTTATTCAGGGAAGAGACCCAGTACTTC. This codes for CASSLFREETQYF.

The chain uses TRBV19 and TRBJ1-2, with no clear D. The CDR3 covers 11 residues. V lost 7 bases, J lost 1 base, and 4 bases lay in between. Germline V CDR1 and CDR2: LNHDA, SQIVND (reference sequence). The DNA for the CDR3 is TGTGCCAGTATCGGTAACTATGGCTACACCTTC. Translation: CASIGNYGYTF.

J is TRBJ2-7 and V is TRBV5-6; D is unclear. Trimming cost V 4 bases and J 6 bases, with 14 bases left between them. CDR3 length: 13 amino acids. Germline CDR1 reads SGHDT; CDR2 reads YYEEEE. CDR3 sequence (DNA): TGTGCCAGCAGCACGGTAAACTCCGGCGAGCAGTACTTC. Translating it yields CASSTVNSGEQYF.

The rearrangement uses TRBV4-1 and TRBJ2-5; the match to TRBD2 covers 13 bases. Near its end, the DNA agrees better with TRBJ2-7, so the J call may be wrong. The CDR3 consists of 13 residues. Germline-derived CDR1 and CDR2 are MGHRA and YSYEKL. The chain's CDR3 is CASGLAGAREQYF. The CDR3 DNA reads as TGCGCCAGCGGACTAGCGGGAGCGCGCGAGCAGTACTTC.

The chain employs TRBV7-6 and TRBJ2-6; 7 bases match TRBD1. CDR3 length: 16 amino acids. The germline V gene has CDR1 SGHVS and CDR2 FNYEAQ. V gave up 6 bases and J gave up 1 base; unmatched junction bases: 6. The CDR3 region is CASRRQGASGANVLTF. The CDR3 DNA is TGTGCCAGCAGGCGACAGGGAGCGTCTGGGGCCAACGTCCTGACTTTC.

The chain recombines TRBV18 with TRBJ2-1; TRBD2 might be the D (6 bases). There are 15 residues in the CDR3. Germline V lookup: CDR1 KGHSH, CDR2 LQKENI. The V and J ends lost 1 base and 5 bases respectively, with 12 bases between them. The DNA of the CDR3 is TGTGCCAGCTCACCACTCGGGAGCAGAAACAATGAGCAGTTCTTC. It codes for CASSPLGSRNNEQFF.

A note on this clone: A junction end diverges from the germline sequence, so it may reflect a read error. V gene TRBV29-1 combines with J gene TRBJ2-1; TRBD2 matches 11 bases. This CDR3 spans 17 amino acids. Germline lookup yields CDR1 SQVTM and CDR2 ANQGSEA. CDR3 loop: CSVEGVATSGEYNEQFF. The CDR3 DNA follows: TGCAGCGTGGAAGGGGTTGCGACTAGCGGGGAGTACAATGAGCAGTTCTTC.

The rearrangement joins TRBV27 to TRBJ2-2; 8 nucleotides match TRBD2. Germline CDR1 and CDR2: MNHEY and SMNVEV (reference sequence). The CDR3 is 14 residues long. Trimming at V came to 6 bases and at J to 6 bases, leaving 6 bases not matched to a gene. CDR3 sequence: CASRAGRDAGELFF. Written as DNA, the CDR3 is TGTGCCAGCAGGGCCGGGAGGGACGCCGGGGAGCTGTTTTTT.

This rearrangement joins TRBV28 to TRBJ2-7; D unclear. The CDR3 has 13 amino acids. Trimming took 5 bases from V and 0 from J, leaving 8 bases between them. The germline gives CDR1 MDHEN, CDR2 SYDVKM. The CDR3: CASSEVLSYEQYF. The CDR3 bases are TGTGCCAGCAGTGAGGTCCTCTCCTACGAGCAGTACTTC.

The gene calls are TRBV7-8 and TRBJ2-7; D not resolved. The CDR3 is 13 amino acids. Germline V gene data show CDR1 as SGHVS and CDR2 as FQNEAQ. With 2 bases removed from V and 1 base from J, the gap between germline ends came to 6 bases. CDR3 nucleotides: TGTGCCAGCAGCTTAAGACAATCCTACGAGCAGTACTTC. Its protein product is CASSLRQSYEQYF. Full variable domain (remainder filled in from reference TRBV7-8 and TRBJ2-7): GAGVSQSPRYKVAKRGQDVALRCDPISGHVSLFWYQQALGQGPEFLTYFQNEAQLDKSGLPSDRFFAERPEGSVSTLKIQRTQQEDSAVYLCASSLRQSYEQYFGPGTRLTVT.

The chain employs TRBV4-3 and TRBJ1-2; maybe TRBD1 (5 bases). CDR1 is LGHNA and CDR2 is YSLEER in the germline V gene. This CDR3 is 11 amino acids long. Trimming cost V 4 bases and J 8 bases, with 8 bases left between them. The CDR3 nucleotides read TGCGCCAGCAGCCCAGGGAGGGGCTACACCTTC. Its translation is CASSPGRGYTF.

This clone is a singleton in its sample. The CDR3 loop is CATGVDRGDEKLFF. In DNA form, the CDR3 reads TGTGCCACCGGGGTAGACAGGGGGGATGAAAAACTGTTTTTT. V and J are TRBV15 and TRBJ1-4, with 9 positions matching TRBD1. Germline values: CDR1 LNHNV, CDR2 YYDKDF (reference sequence). Germline trimming cut 8 bases from V and 6 bases from J; bases unmatched to any gene: 7. This CDR3 region has 14 residues.

The rearrangement joins TRBV6-1 to TRBJ2-7; perhaps TRBD2 as D (6 bases). Germline V gene sequence: CDR1 MNHNS, CDR2 SASEGT. V was pared by 4 bases and J by 0 bases, with 13 bases between. This CDR3 spans 15 amino acids. CDR3 residues: CASSAGTFHSYEQYF. As DNA, the CDR3 is TGTGCCAGCAGTGCCGGGACTTTCCACTCCTACGAGCAGTACTTC.

The chain has TRBV28 and TRBJ2-5; 9 nucleotides align to TRBD2. TRBJ2-7 matches the DNA end more closely, so the J call is doubtful. This CDR3 comprises 14 residues. The germline gives CDR1 MDHEN, CDR2 SYDVKM. The CDR3 bases are TGTGCCAGCAGTTCCCTAGCGGGAAACTACGAGCAGTACTTC. It specifies CASSSLAGNYEQYF.

The V gene is TRBV4-3, the J gene TRBJ2-3, with a possible D match to TRBD1 (6 bases). Trimming left V 1 base short and J 4 bases short, with 9 bases between. The germline V gene has CDR1 LGHNA and CDR2 YSLEER. The CDR3 is made up of 14 amino acids. The DNA for the CDR3 is TGCGCCAGCAGCCAAGGGGGGCGGCCAGATACGCAGTATTTT. It is translated as CASSQGGRPDTQYF.

The V call is TRBV10-1, the J call TRBJ1-5; the match to TRBD1 covers 7 bases. CDR3 length: 13 amino acids. Germline values: CDR1 WNHNN, CDR2 SYGVQD (reference sequence). Trimming cost V 10 bases and J 6 bases; bases outside gene matches: 9. The CDR3 DNA is TGCGCCAAGAGACAGGGTCTGGCTCAGCCCCAGCATTTT. It is translated as CAKRQGLAQPQHF.